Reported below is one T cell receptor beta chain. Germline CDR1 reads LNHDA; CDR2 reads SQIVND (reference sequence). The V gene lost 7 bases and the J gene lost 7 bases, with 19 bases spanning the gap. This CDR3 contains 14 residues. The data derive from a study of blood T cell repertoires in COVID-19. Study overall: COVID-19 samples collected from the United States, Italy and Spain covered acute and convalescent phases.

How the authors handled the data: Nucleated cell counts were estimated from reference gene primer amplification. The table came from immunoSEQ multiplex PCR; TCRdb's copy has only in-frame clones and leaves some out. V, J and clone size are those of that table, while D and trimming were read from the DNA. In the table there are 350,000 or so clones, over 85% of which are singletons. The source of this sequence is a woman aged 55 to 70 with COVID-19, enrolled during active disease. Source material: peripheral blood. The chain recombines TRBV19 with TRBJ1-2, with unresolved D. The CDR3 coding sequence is TGTGCCAGTACCCTTCGTATGCGGGAGAGTGGCTACACCTTC. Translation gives CASTLRMRESGYTF.